This T cell receptor beta chain was found in a study of cytomegalovirus exposure and HLA in healthy donors. Study-wide results and limits: Immune exposure information comprised only CMV serostatus. Reports indicated that the classifier achieved high specificity and sensitivity in diagnosing cytomegalovirus status.

Worth noting for this clone: Its antigen remains unknown.

Trimming took off 0 bases at V and 5 bases at J, with 15 bases between the two ends. The CDR3 spans 16 residues. Germline CDR1 and CDR2: MGHRA and YSYEKL. PCR amplification relied on 60 Vbeta primers (plus 13 Jbeta primers). Sequenced by immunoSEQ multiplex PCR; TCRdb stores in-frame clones only, minus some. The data show around 100,000 clones, with around two thirds seen just once and around 2.5% held by the top ten. This chain uses TRBV4-1 with TRBJ2-3, with TRBD2 as a possible D gene (6 bases). The sample was PBMCs. This TCR was sampled from a man in his forties or fifties in good health and CMV-seropositive. In nucleotides, the CDR3 is TGCGCCAGCAGCCAAGACTCCGGGAGCGCAGGAGATACGCAGTATTTT. The encoded protein is CASSQDSGSAGDTQYF.